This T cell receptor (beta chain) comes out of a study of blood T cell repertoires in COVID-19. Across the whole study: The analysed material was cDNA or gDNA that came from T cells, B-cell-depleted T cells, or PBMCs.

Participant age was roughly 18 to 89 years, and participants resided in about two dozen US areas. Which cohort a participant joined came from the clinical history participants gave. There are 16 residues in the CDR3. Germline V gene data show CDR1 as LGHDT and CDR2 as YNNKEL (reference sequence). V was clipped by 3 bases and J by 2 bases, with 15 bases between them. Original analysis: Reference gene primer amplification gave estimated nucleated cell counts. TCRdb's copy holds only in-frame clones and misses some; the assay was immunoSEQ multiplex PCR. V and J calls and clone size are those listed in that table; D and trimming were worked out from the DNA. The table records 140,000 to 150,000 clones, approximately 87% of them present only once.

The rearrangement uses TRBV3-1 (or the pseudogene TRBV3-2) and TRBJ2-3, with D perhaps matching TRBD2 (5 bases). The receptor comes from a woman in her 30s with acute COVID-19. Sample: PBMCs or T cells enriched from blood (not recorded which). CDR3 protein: CASSQGAVQFTDTQYF. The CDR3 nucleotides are TGTGCCAGCAGCCAGGGAGCGGTGCAATTCACAGATACGCAGTATTTT.